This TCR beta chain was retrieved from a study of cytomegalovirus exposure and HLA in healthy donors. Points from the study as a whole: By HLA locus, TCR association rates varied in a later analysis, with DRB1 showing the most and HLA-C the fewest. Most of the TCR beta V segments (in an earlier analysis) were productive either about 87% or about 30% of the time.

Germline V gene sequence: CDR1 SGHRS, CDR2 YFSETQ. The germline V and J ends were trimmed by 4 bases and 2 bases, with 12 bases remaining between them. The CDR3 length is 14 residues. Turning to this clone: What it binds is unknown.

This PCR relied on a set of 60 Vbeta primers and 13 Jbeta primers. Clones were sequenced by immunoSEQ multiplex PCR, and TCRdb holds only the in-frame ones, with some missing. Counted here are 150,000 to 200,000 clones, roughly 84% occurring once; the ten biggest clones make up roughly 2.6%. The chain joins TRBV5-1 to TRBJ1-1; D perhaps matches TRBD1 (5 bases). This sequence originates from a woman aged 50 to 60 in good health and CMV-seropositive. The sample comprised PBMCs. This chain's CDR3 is CASSEGHFNTEAFF. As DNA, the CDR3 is TGCGCCAGCAGCGAAGGACACTTCAACACTGAAGCTTTCTTT.